This TCR beta chain comes out of a study of CD8+ T cells in alopecia areata (dated by TCRdb to the late 2010s). About the study as a whole: The treated patients, all with moderate-to-severe alopecia areata, were enrolled in an open-label pilot trial of oral tofacitinib given at 5 to 10 mg twice daily. High-throughput TCRbeta sequencing was used to examine T cell clonal expansion in alopecia areata in both the C3H/HeJ mouse model and human patients. Tofacitinib was given for 6 to 18 months, followed by 6 months of follow-up off drug to assess delayed response and recurrence. RNA was obtained with the PAXgene miRNA kit for fixed scalp, the miRNeasy kit for PBMCs, and the RNeasy kit for mouse skin. TCRbeta CDR3 regions were amplified by immunoSEQ multiplex PCR using 35 Vbeta forward and 13 Jbeta reverse primers. Human TCRbeta sequencing covered scalp tissue and sorted CD4+ and CD8+ peripheral blood T cells from patchy and totalis/universalis alopecia areata patients and healthy controls. Clonality in the scalp was compared among normal scalp (n=4), patchy alopecia areata scalp (n=8), and alopecia totalis/universalis scalp (n=8). Biopsies were taken from tofacitinib-treated patients at baseline and at 4 and 24 weeks of treatment, and a later scalp biopsy was taken in several of the tofacitinib-treated patients.

With respect to this clone: It has no known antigen specificity. Per-nucleotide qualities are absent, and no much larger clonotype sits a single base away.

The time point label, read with the paper, signifies: baseline before oral tofacitinib. Lesional scalp punch biopsies and peripheral blood were obtained from alopecia areata patients. PBMCs were isolated by density centrifugation and stained for CD3, CD4 and CD8, after which CD4+ and CD8+ T cells were sorted on a FACSAria. Overall study results and their limits: Resident alphabeta T cells in normal human skin are also sequenced, complicating scalp TCR repertoire analysis, unlike mouse skin dominated by gammadelta T cells. Compared with normal scalp, lesional scalp, particularly in alopecia totalis/universalis, had higher clonality and more expanded CD8+ clones, which suggests antigenic drive. Compared with mice, TCR sequences shared between patients were less clear, possibly partly because of HLA diversity across the patient population.

The cysteine opens and the phenylalanine closes a CDR3 of 11 amino acids. Of all the DNA, just the CDR3 is kept, 33 bases in frame from base 1. Libraries were made using the immunoSEQ multiplex PCR assay. RNA was extracted from all samples and reverse transcribed into cDNA as template for TCR sequencing. First-strand cDNA was synthesized with SuperScript III using a 2:1 mix of oligo-dT and random hexamers. A synthetic immune receptor repertoire was used to measure amplification bias, and any remaining bias was corrected computationally. For the original study's pipeline: After raw reads were preprocessed to remove errors, the CDR3 was defined following IMGT conventions as running from the conserved cysteine to phenylalanine. Clonality was computed as 1 minus the Shannon entropy, with the entropy normalized by log2 of the number of productive unique TCRs. CD4 or CD8 identity of scalp clones was inferred by cross-referencing scalp TCRbeta sequences with sorted blood CD4 and CD8 repertoires. As stored in TCRdb, this immuneACCESS dataset retains in-frame rearrangements with V and J assigned. A fraction of the clones does not appear; measured against another copy, unresolved V genes explain less than half of the discrepancy, and the remainder lacks a known reason. From that table come the V and J calls and clone size; the DNA was used to work out D and trimming. The sample table holds 100,000 to 150,000 clones, of which about 47% were seen once. The ten top clones hold over 15% of the sample.

The receptor chain draws on TRBV21-1 and TRBJ2-5; the table's D call TRBD2 went unverified against the DNA. TRBV21-1 is a known pseudogene. Sequencing used CD8+ T cells sorted from blood, obtained at week 0. The TCR originated in a human donor with alopecia areata. Here is the DNA: TGTGCCAGCAGTGGGAGGGGGACCCAGTACTTC. This encodes CASSGRGTQYF.